This T cell receptor (beta chain) was recorded in a study of blood T cells in healthy people across ages. Study outcomes and limitations: Bulk PBMC profiling left naive and antigen-experienced comparisons inconclusive.

There are 14 residues in the CDR3. The ends were cut back, 3 bases at V and 2 bases at J, with 9 bases in the middle. The germline gives CDR1 SGHRS, CDR2 YFSETQ. Each donor was a healthy Caucasian individual from Russia, aged about 6 to 100. For the second PCR, which ran for roughly 6 to 11 cycles, a sample-barcoded 5' primer and a J-beta primer mix were used. From the 5' RACE reads, TCRdb called clonotypes with MiXCR, one entry per CDR3 protein. The data hold hundreds of thousands of distinct CDR3 sequences, with about 21% observed a single time. This clonotype was detected a few times. Its antigen is still unknown.

This sequence was found in a man in his sixties or seventies in good health. V is TRBV5-1 and J is TRBJ2-1; D tentatively reads TRBD1 or TRBD2 (5 bases each). The sample was blood. The CDR3: CASSSGTTYNEQFF. For the CDR3, the DNA is TGCGCCAGCAGCTCCGGGACCACCTACAATGAGCAGTTCTTC. Using reference TRBV5-1 and TRBJ2-1 for the parts outside the CDR3, the full variable domain is KAGVTQTPRYLIKTRGQQVTLSCSPISGHRSVSWYQQTPGQGLQFLFEYFSETQRNKGNFPGRFSGRQFSNSRSEMNVSTLELGDSALYLCASSSGTTYNEQFFGPGTRLTVL.